The 27 T cell receptor beta chains below come from one sample, sequenced in a study of T cell responses to AZD1222 COVID-19 vaccine. Generated by immunoSEQ multiplex PCR, the TCRdb table keeps only in-frame clones and is missing some. Of about 130,000 clones listed, approximately 94% were seen once; the top ten hold 6% to 7%. The material sequenced was peripheral blood, taken on day 0 of AZD1222 vaccination. The receptors stem from an adult in good health.

The chain uses TRBV10-3 and TRBJ1-6; no clear D gene. CDR1 and CDR2 (germline): ENHRY, SYGVKD. Between the trimmed V and J ends, which lost 6 bases and 7 bases, there was a span of 10 bases. The CDR3 is 13 residues long. DNA for the CDR3: TGTGCCATCAGGTATCAGGAAAATTCACCCCTCCACTTT. It codes for CAIRYQENSPLHF.

This rearrangement joins TRBV5-4 to TRBJ2-1; TRBD2 matches at 11 bases. V lost 2 bases to trimming and J lost 10 bases; unmatched junction nucleotides: 14. Germline V CDR1 and CDR2: SGHNT, YYREEE (reference sequence). CDR3 size: 17 residues. CDR3 loop: CASSLGTSGGGVGEQFF. DNA of the CDR3: TGTGCCAGCAGCTTAGGGACTAGCGGAGGGGGGGTAGGAGAGCAGTTCTTC.

The chain employs TRBV3-1 (or the pseudogene TRBV3-2) and TRBJ1-1; D ambiguous. Germline CDR1 is LGHDT and CDR2 is YNNKEL (reference sequence). Trimming took off 1 base at V and 6 bases at J, with 6 bases between the two ends. The CDR3 is 12 amino acids. CDR3 protein: CASSQGGAEAFF. In nucleotides, the CDR3 is TGTGCCAGCAGCCAAGGGGGAGCTGAAGCTTTCTTT.

This clone has only a few counts. This sample includes further DNA sequences coding for the same CDR3. The chain joins TRBV7-2 to TRBJ1-2; D is unclear. CDR3 length: 14 residues. Trimming shortened V by 0 bases and J by 0 bases, and 5 bases separated the two germline ends. Germline CDR1 is SGHTA and CDR2 is FQGNSA. CDR3 DNA: TGTGCCAGCAGCTTAGCAGCGGCTAACTATGGCTACACCTTC. Residues: CASSLAAANYGYTF.

The V call is TRBV24-1, the J call TRBJ2-2; unclear D gene. CDR1 and CDR2 (germline): KGHDR, SFDVKD. The CDR3 sequence is 12 residues long. The V end was cut by 3 bases, the J end by 4 bases, with 2 bases between. In DNA, the CDR3 is TGTGCCACCAGTGATCCCACCGGGGAGCTGTTTTTT. It translates to CATSDPTGELFF.

CDR3 nucleotides: TGTGCCAGCAGCTCGGGGGGGAGGACCGGGACAGCCTCAAACATTCAGTACTTC. Translating it yields CASSSGGRTGTASNIQYF. J is TRBJ2-4 and V is TRBV11-3; possibly TRBD2 for D (8 bases). The V gene lost 4 bases and the J gene lost 6 bases, with 25 bases spanning the gap. The CDR3 sequence is 18 residues long. Germline loops: CDR1 SGHNT, CDR2 YENEEA.

This rearrangement joins TRBV18 to TRBJ2-7; unclear D gene. The CDR3 covers 13 residues. Germline-derived CDR1 and CDR2 are KGHSH and LQKENI. Trimming stripped 3 bases from V and 5 bases from J, with 11 bases between. The CDR3 sequence is CASSPSVVDEQYF. CDR3 nucleotides: TGTGCCAGCTCACCCTCGGTGGTCGACGAGCAGTACTTC. Full variable domain (missing parts from reference TRBV18 and TRBJ2-7): NAGVMQNPRHLVRRRGQEARLRCSPMKGHSHVYWYRQLPEEGLKFMVYLQKENIIDESGMPKERFSAEFPKEGPSILRIQQVVRGDSAAYFCASSPSVVDEQYFGPGTRLTVT.

The chain links TRBV23-1 to TRBJ2-3, with D perhaps matching TRBD1 or TRBD2 (5 bases each). TRBV23-1 falls under the ORF class, with uncertain function. Trimming took 3 bases from V and 0 from J, leaving 19 bases between them. The CDR3 length is 18 residues. CDR3 DNA sequence: TGCGCCAGCAGTCACAAAAATGGGGCGGGCGCCAGCACAGATACGCAGTATTTT. This gives the protein CASSHKNGAGASTDTQYF.

This clone occurred once. V usage is TRBV7-6 and J usage is TRBJ2-1, with 7 nucleotides matching TRBD1. The germline CDR1 and CDR2 sequences are SGHVS and FNYEAQ. The trim removed 5 bases at V and 15 bases at J, leaving 7 bases unmatched. This CDR3 is built from 11 residues. Here the CDR3 DNA reads TGTGCCAGCAGCGGCGACAGGGTATTGTTCTTC. Translating gives CASSGDRVLFF.

The V and J genes are TRBV19 and TRBJ2-5; D remains unclear. V lost 4 bases and J lost 3, with 9 bases in between. The CDR3 runs to 13 residues. Germline loops: CDR1 LNHDA, CDR2 SQIVND (reference sequence). CDR3 region: CASSTRQEETQYF. The CDR3 DNA reads TGTGCCAGTAGTACTAGACAAGAAGAGACCCAGTACTTC.

The CDR3 is CASSIQGSEQFF. The CDR3 DNA is TGTGCCAGCAGCATACAGGGTTCGGAGCAGTTCTTC. The chain combines TRBV7-6 with TRBJ2-1; TRBD1 might be the D (6 bases). With 5 bases removed from V and 10 bases from J, the gap between germline ends came to 12 bases. The CDR3 extends over 12 amino acids. Germline V gene sequence: CDR1 SGHVS, CDR2 FNYEAQ.

This chain links TRBV6-2 or TRBV6-3 with TRBJ1-5, with D perhaps TRBD1 (5 bases). Germline V lookup: CDR1 MNHEY, CDR2 SVGEGT. Trimming pared 6 bases from V and 5 bases from J, leaving 14 bases between. The length of the CDR3 is 14 residues. The CDR3 sequence: CASSRDPRDQPQHF. The CDR3, as DNA: TGTGCCAGCAGCCGGGACCCCAGGGATCAGCCCCAGCATTTT.

This sequence joins TRBV5-1 and TRBJ1-4, with 10 positions matching TRBD1. CDR3 length equals 16 residues. After removal of 4 bases from V and 4 bases from J, the junction contained 7 bases not matched to a gene. Germline lookup yields CDR1 SGHRS and CDR2 YFSETQ. The CDR3 region has the DNA TGCGCCAGCAGCCGCCGGGGGACAGGGGTTAATGAAAAACTGTTTTTT. It codes for CASSRRGTGVNEKLFF.

The rearrangement links TRBV11-3 to TRBJ1-2; D unresolved. Trimming removed 3 bases from V and 8 bases from J, with 7 bases in between. The CDR3 sequence is 11 residues long. Germline V CDR1 and CDR2: SGHNT, YENEEA. The CDR3 nucleotides read TGTGCCAGCAGCTTGACGGGAGGCTACACCTTC. This gives the protein CASSLTGGYTF.

This clone was recorded a few times. The chain combines TRBV6-2 or TRBV6-3 with TRBJ2-7, with 15 nucleotides matching TRBD2. V was pared by 6 bases and J by 5 bases, with 8 bases of the junction left unmatched. The V gene's germline CDR1 is MNHEY and CDR2 SVGEGT. The CDR3 spans 16 residues. CDR3 DNA sequence: TGTGCCAGCAGCCCAAGGACTAGCGGGAGGGCGCACGAGCAGTACTTC. Its protein is CASSPRTSGRAHEQYF.

The chain has TRBV5-1 and TRBJ1-6; 7 positions match TRBD1. Trimming at V came to 0 bases and at J to 7 bases, leaving 7 bases not matched to a gene. The length of the CDR3 is 16 residues. From germline, CDR1 is SGHRS and CDR2 YFSETQ. The CDR3 nucleotides read TGCGCCAGCAGCTTGGTAGGGGGCACGGGCAATTCACCCCTCCACTTT. It specifies CASSLVGGTGNSPLHF.

The genes are TRBV19 and TRBJ1-5; D is uncertain. The CDR3 totals 13 residues. V shed 4 bases and J shed 6 bases, with 10 bases lying between them. Germline V CDR1 and CDR2: LNHDA, SQIVND (reference sequence). The CDR3 DNA reads TGTGCCAGTAGTACCCAACGACGTCAGCCCCAGCATTTT. Its protein is CASSTQRRQPQHF.

J is TRBJ2-7 and V is TRBV29-1; D remains ambiguous. Germline CDR1 SQVTM, CDR2 ANQGSEA. This CDR3 has 10 residues. V was cut by 6 bases and J by 2 bases, with 5 bases left in between. The CDR3 loop reads CSVLTYEQYF. As DNA, the CDR3 is TGCAGCGTCCTAACCTACGAGCAGTACTTC.

The chain employs TRBV15 and TRBJ2-3, with D perhaps assigned TRBD1 or TRBD2 (5 bases each). Germline V CDR1 and CDR2: LNHNV, YYDKDF (reference sequence). Trimming cost V 1 base and J 1 base, with 15 bases left between them. The CDR3 extends over 17 amino acids. The CDR3 spells CATSRVTGTYRTDTQYF. As DNA, the CDR3 is TGTGCCACCAGCAGAGTAACCGGGACCTACCGCACAGATACGCAGTATTTT.

This chain links TRBV6-5 with TRBJ2-1; 10 positions agree with TRBD2. The junction had 5 bases not matched to a gene; V was cut back by 2 bases and J by 7 bases. Germline V gives CDR1 MNHEY, CDR2 SVGAGI. There are 15 residues in the CDR3. CDR3 amino acids: CASSYALAGVNEQFF. DNA of the CDR3: TGTGCCAGCAGTTACGCGCTAGCGGGAGTAAATGAGCAGTTCTTC.

V gene TRBV7-2 combines with J gene TRBJ2-7; TRBD2 might be the D (5 bases). Germline CDR1 and CDR2: SGHTA and FQGNSA. This CDR3 has 13 residues. V shed 5 bases and J shed 0 bases, with 8 bases lying between them. CDR3 DNA sequence: TGTGCCAGCAGCCTCCGGGACTCCTACGAGCAGTACTTC. This sequence encodes CASSLRDSYEQYF.

V gene TRBV28 combines with J gene TRBJ1-5; unclear D gene. Germline V CDR1 and CDR2: MDHEN, SYDVKM. This CDR3 has 12 residues. Trimming pared 2 bases from V and 7 bases from J, leaving 6 bases between. The DNA of the CDR3 is TGTGCCAGCAGTTTAATAGGGCAGCCCCAGCATTTT. It is translated as CASSLIGQPQHF.

The J gene is TRBJ1-1, the V gene TRBV18; 9 nucleotides align to TRBD1. CDR1 is KGHSH, CDR2 LQKENI, per germline. This CDR3 has 16 residues. Trimming cost V 3 bases and J 3 bases; bases outside gene matches: 8. The CDR3 DNA reads as TGTGCCAGCTCACCTAGTCCGCGGACAGGGGACACTGAAGCTTTCTTT. Translation gives CASSPSPRTGDTEAFF.

This chain links TRBV6-5 with TRBJ2-7; tentatively, D is TRBD2 (5 bases). The CDR3 is 14 amino acids. The germline V and J ends were trimmed by 7 bases and 4 bases, with 17 bases remaining between them. Per germline, CDR1 MNHEY and CDR2 SVGAGI. The CDR3 DNA reads as TGTGCCAGCATCGCACGGCGGGCCCCTTACGAGCAGTACTTC. Its translation is CASIARRAPYEQYF.

The chain links TRBV5-4 to TRBJ2-1, with 9 bases that match TRBD2. The CDR3 totals 17 residues. V lost 4 bases and J lost 4; bases outside the gene matches: 12. Germline-derived CDR1 and CDR2 are SGHNT and YYREEE (reference sequence). The CDR3 nucleotides read TGTGCCAGCAGCCCGGCGGCTAGCGGGATTTCTTACAATGAGCAGTTCTTC. It yields the protein CASSPAASGISYNEQFF.

The CDR3 reads CATRETGELFF. CDR3 sequence (DNA): TGTGCCACCAGGGAAACCGGGGAGCTGTTTTTT. V gene TRBV5-4 combines with J gene TRBJ2-2; D is possibly TRBD1 (5 bases). Germline-derived CDR1 and CDR2 are SGHNT and YYREEE (reference sequence). The ends were cut back, 9 bases at V and 5 bases at J, with 8 bases in the middle. This CDR3 region has 11 residues.

The chain carries TRBV7-9 and TRBJ2-1; TRBD2 matches at 12 bases. Germline CDR1 SEHNR, CDR2 FQNEAQ (reference sequence). The CDR3 is made up of 18 amino acids. The V and J ends lost 2 bases and 2 bases, in that order; junction bases with no gene match: 7. CDR3 nucleotides: TGTGCCAGCAGCTTAAAACGAGCTAGCGGGAGGGCCTACAATGAGCAGTTCTTC. This gives the protein CASSLKRASGRAYNEQFF.